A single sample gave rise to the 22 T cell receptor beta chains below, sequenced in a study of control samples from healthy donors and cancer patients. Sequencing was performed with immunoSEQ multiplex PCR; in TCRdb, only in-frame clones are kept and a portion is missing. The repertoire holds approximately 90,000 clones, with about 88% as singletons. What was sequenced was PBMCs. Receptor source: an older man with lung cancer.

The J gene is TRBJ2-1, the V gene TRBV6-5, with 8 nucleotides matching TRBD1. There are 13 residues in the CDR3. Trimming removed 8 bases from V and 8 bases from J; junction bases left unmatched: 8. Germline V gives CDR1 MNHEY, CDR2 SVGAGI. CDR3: CASSTGAGDEQFF. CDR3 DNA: TGTGCCAGCTCGACAGGGGCAGGCGATGAGCAGTTCTTC.

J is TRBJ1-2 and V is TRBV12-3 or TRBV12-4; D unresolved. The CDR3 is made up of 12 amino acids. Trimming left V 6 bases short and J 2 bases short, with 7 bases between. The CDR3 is CASRRINYGYTF. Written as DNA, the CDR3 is TGTGCCAGCAGGCGGATAAACTATGGCTACACCTTC.

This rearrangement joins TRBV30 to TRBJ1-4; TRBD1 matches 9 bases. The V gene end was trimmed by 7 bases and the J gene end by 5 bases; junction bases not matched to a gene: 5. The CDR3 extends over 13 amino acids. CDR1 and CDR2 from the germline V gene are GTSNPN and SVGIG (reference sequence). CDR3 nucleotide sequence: TGTGCCTCTACCGGGACAGGGAATGAAAAACTGTTTTTT. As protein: CASTGTGNEKLFF.

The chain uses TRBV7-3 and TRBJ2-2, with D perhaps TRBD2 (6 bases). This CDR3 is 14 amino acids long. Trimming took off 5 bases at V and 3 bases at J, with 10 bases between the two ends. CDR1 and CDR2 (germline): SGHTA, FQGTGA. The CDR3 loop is CASSTGAYTGELFF. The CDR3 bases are TGTGCCAGCAGCACGGGAGCTTACACCGGGGAGCTGTTTTTT.

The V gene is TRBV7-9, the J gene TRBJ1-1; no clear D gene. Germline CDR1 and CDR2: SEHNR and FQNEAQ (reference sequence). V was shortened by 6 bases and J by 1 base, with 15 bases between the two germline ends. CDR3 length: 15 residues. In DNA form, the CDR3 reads TGTGCCAGCAGTCCTCCCGGGGTAAGGAACACTGAAGCTTTCTTT. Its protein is CASSPPGVRNTEAFF. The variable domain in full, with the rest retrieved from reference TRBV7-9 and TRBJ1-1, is DTGVSQNPRHKITKRGQNVTFRCDPISEHNRLYWYRQTLGQGPEFLTYFQNEAQLEKSRLLSDRFSAERPKGSFSTLEIQRTEQGDSAMYLCASSPPGVRNTEAFFGQGTRLTVV.

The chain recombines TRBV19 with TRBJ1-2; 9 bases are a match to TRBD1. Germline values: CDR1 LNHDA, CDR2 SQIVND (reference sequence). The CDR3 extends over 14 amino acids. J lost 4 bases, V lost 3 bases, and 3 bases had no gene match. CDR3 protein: CASSMGQGPYGYTF. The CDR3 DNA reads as TGTGCCAGTAGTATGGGACAGGGCCCCTATGGCTACACCTTC.

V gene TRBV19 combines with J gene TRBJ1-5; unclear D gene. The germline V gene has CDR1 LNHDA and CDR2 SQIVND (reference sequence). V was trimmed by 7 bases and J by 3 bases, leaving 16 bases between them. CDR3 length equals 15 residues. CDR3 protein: CASTDQPHLNQPQHF. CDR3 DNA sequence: TGTGCCAGTACTGATCAGCCCCACCTCAATCAGCCCCAGCATTTT.

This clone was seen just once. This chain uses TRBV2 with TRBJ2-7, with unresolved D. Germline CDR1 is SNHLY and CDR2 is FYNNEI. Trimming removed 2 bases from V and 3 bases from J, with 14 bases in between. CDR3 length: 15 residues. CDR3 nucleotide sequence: TGTGCCAGCAGTGAATGGAAGGGCAGGCTCTACGAGCAGTACTTC. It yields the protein CASSEWKGRLYEQYF.

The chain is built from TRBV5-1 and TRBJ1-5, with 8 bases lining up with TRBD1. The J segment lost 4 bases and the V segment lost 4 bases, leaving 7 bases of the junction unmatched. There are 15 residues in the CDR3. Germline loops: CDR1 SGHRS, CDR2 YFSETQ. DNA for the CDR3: TGCGCCAGCAGCCCCGACGGACAGGGAAATCAGCCCCAGCATTTT. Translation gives CASSPDGQGNQPQHF.

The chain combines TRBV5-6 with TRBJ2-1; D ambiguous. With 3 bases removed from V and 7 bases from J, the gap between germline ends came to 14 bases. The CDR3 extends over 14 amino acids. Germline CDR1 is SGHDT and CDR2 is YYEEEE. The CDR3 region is CASSSGPLRNEQFF. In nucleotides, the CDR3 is TGTGCCAGCAGCTCCGGGCCCCTCAGGAATGAGCAGTTCTTC.

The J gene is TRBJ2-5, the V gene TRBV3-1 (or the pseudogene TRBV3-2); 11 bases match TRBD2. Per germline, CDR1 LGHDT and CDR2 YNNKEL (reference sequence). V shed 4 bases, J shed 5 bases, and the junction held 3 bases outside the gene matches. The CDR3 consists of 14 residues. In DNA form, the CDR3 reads TGTGCCAGCAGCCCCCGACTAGCGGGGGAGACCCAGTACTTC. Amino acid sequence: CASSPRLAGETQYF.

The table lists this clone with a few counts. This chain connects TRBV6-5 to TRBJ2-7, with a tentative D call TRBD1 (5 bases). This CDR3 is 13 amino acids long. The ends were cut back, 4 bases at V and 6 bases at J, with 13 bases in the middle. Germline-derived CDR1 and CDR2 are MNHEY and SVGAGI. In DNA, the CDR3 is TGTGCCAGCAGTTCGGAACAGGTCTCCGAGCAGTACTTC. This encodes CASSSEQVSEQYF.

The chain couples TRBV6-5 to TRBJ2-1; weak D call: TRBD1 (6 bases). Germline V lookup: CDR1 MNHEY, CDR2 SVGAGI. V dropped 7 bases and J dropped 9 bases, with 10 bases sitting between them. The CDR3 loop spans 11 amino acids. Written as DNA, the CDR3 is TGTGCCAGCACCAGGGGCACTGAGCAGTTCTTC. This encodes CASTRGTEQFF.

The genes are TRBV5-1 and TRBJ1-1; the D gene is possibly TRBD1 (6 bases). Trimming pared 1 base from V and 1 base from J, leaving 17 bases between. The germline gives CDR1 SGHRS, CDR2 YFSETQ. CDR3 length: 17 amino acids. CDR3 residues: CASSLTTQGRANTEAFF. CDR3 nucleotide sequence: TGCGCCAGCAGCTTGACTACGCAGGGGAGAGCGAACACTGAAGCTTTCTTT.

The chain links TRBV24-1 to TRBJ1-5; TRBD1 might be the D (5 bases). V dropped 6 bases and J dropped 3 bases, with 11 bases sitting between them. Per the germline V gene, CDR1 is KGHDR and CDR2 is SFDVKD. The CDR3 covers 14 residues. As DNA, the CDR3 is TGTGCCACCAGTCGCGGGGCCTACAATCAGCCCCAGCATTTT. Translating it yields CATSRGAYNQPQHF.

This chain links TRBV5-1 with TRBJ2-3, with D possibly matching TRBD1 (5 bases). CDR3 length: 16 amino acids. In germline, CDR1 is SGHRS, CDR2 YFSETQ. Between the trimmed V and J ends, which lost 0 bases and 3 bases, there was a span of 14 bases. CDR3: CASSLATSSGTDTQYF. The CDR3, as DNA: TGCGCCAGCAGCTTGGCCACAAGCTCAGGGACAGATACGCAGTATTTT. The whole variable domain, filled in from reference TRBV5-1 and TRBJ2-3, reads KAGVTQTPRYLIKTRGQQVTLSCSPISGHRSVSWYQQTPGQGLQFLFEYFSETQRNKGNFPGRFSGRQFSNSRSEMNVSTLELGDSALYLCASSLATSSGTDTQYFGPGTRLTVL.

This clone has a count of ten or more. CDR3 in amino acids: CASGTGNQPQHF. The CDR3 DNA reads as TGTGCCAGCGGGACAGGGAATCAGCCCCAGCATTTT. J is TRBJ1-5 and V is TRBV28, with 9 bases matching TRBD1. This CDR3 is built from 12 residues. The V gene end was trimmed by 8 bases and the J gene end by 4 bases; junction bases not matched to a gene: 0. CDR1 MDHEN and CDR2 SYDVKM come from the germline V gene.

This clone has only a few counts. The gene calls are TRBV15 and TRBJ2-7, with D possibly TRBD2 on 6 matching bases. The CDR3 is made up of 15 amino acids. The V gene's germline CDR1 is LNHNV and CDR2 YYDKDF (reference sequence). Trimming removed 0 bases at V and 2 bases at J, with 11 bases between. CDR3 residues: CATSRDSTSTYEQYF. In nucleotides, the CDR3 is TGTGCCACCAGCAGAGATTCAACTAGCACCTACGAGCAGTACTTC. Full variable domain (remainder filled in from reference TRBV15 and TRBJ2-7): DAMVIQNPRYQVTQFGKPVTLSCSQTLNHNVMYWYQQKSSQAPKLLFHYYDKDFNNEADTPDNFQSRRPNTSFCFLDIRSPGLGDTAMYLCATSRDSTSTYEQYFGPGTRLTVT.

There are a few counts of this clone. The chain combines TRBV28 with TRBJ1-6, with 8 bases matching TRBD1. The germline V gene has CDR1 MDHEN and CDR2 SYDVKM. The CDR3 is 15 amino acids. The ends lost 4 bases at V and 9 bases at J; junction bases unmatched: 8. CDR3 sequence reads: CASSSSDRVGSPLHF. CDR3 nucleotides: TGTGCCAGCAGTTCATCGGACAGGGTTGGTTCACCCCTCCACTTT.

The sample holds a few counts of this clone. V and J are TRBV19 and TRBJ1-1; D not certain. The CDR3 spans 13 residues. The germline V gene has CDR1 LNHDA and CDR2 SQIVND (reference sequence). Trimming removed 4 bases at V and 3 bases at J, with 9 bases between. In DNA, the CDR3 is TGTGCCAGTAGTAAAGACTGGGACACTGAAGCTTTCTTT. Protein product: CASSKDWDTEAFF.

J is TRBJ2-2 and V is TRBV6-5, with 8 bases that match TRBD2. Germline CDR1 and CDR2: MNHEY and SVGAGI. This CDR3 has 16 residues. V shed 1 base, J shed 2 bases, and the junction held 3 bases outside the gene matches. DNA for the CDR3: TGTGCCAGCAGTTACTGGCGGGGGGTCAACACCGGGGAGCTGTTTTTT. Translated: CASSYWRGVNTGELFF.

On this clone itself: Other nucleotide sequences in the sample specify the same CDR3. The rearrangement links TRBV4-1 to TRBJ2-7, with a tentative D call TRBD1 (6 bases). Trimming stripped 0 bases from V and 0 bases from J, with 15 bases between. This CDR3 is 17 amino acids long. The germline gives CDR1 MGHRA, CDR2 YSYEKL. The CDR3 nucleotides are TGCGCCAGCAGCCAAGATTGGGCAGGGGCTAACTCCTACGAGCAGTACTTC. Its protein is CASSQDWAGANSYEQYF.